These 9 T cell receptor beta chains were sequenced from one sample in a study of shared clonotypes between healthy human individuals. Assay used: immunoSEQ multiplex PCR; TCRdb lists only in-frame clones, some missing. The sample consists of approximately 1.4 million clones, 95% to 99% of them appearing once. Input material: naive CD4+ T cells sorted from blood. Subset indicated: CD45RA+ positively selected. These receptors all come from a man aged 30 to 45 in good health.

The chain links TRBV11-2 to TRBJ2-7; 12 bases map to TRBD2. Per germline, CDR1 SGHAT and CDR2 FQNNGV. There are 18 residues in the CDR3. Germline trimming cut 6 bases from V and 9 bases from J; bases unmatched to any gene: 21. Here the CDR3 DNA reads TGTGCCAGCAGGACCAGGGGAGGACTAGCGGGATTAAGCGTCGGGCAGTACTTC. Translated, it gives CASRTRGGLAGLSVGQYF.

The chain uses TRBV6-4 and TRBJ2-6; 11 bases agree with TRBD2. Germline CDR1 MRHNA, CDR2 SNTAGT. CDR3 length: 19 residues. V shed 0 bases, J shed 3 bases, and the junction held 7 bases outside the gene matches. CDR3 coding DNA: TGTGCCAGCAGTGACTCCTCACTAGCGGGAGTGGGTGGGGCCAACGTCCTGACTTTC. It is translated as CASSDSSLAGVGGANVLTF.

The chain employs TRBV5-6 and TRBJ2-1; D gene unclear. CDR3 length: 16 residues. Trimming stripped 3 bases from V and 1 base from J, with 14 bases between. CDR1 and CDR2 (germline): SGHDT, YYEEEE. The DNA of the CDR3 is TGTGCCAGCAGCTGGGGAAATAGGGATTCCTACAATGAGCAGTTCTTC. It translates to CASSWGNRDSYNEQFF.

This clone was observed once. The CDR3 DNA is TGTGCCAGCAGTTTATTCGTCACAAGCACAGATACGCAGTATTTT. Residues: CASSLFVTSTDTQYF. The V and J genes are TRBV28 and TRBJ2-3; D is ambiguous. This CDR3 contains 15 residues. The germline V gene has CDR1 MDHEN and CDR2 SYDVKM. The V and J ends lost 1 base and 0 bases respectively, with 8 bases between them.

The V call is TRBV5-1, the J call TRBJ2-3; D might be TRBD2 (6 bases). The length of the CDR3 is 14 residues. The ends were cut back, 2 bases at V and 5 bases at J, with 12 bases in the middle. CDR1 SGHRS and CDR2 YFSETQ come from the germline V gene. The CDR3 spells CASSLGMRGDTQYF. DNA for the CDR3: TGCGCCAGCAGCTTAGGGATGCGGGGAGATACGCAGTATTTT.

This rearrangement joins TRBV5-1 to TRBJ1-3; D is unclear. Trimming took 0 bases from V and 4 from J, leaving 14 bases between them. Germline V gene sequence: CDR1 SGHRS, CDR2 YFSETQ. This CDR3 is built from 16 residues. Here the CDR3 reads CASSLAATNGGNTIYF. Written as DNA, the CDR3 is TGCGCCAGCAGCTTGGCGGCAACCAATGGGGGAAACACCATATATTTT.

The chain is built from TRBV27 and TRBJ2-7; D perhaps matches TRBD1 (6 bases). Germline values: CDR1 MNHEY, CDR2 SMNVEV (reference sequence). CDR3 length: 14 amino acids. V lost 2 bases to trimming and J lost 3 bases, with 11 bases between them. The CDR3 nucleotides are TGTGCCAGCAGTTTACGGCGGACAGACTACGAGCAGTACTTC. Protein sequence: CASSLRRTDYEQYF.

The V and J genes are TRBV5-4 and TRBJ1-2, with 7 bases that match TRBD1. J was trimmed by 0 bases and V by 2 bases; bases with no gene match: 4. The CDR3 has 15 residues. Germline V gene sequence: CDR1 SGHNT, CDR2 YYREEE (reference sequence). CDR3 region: CASSFRQGPNYGYTF. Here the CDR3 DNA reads TGTGCCAGCAGCTTCCGACAGGGCCCTAACTATGGCTACACCTTC.

In DNA, the CDR3 is TGTGCTAGTGGACGCCTAGCGGGGGGATCCTACAATGAGCAGTTCTTC. Amino acid sequence: CASGRLAGGSYNEQFF. The chain has TRBV12-5 and TRBJ2-1; 11 nucleotides line up with TRBD2. Trimming at V came to 6 bases and at J to 1 base, leaving 5 bases not matched to a gene. Germline-derived CDR1 and CDR2 are LGHNT and FRNRAP. The CDR3 totals 16 residues.